This T cell receptor (beta chain) was found in a study of blood T cell repertoires in COVID-19. At the level of the study: The cDNA or gDNA used as material had been derived from T cells, B-cell-depleted T cells, or PBMCs.

CDR1 is SGHRS and CDR2 is YFSETQ in the germline V gene. After removal of 5 bases from V and 3 bases from J, the junction contained 8 bases not matched to a gene. This CDR3 region has 15 residues. Those enrolled, adults aged roughly 18 to 90 years, came from some 25 US areas. The protocol was immunoSEQ multiplex PCR, while the TCRdb copy is restricted to in-frame clones and leaves out a portion. Of approximately 210,000 clones in the sample, roughly 79% were seen once. The clonotype was recovered from a woman between 50 and 59 years old with acute COVID-19. The V gene is TRBV5-1, the J gene TRBJ2-1; TRBD1 aligns across 7 bases. Sample: PBMCs or T cells enriched from blood (not recorded which). This chain's CDR3 is CASRAGTADYNEQFF. The CDR3 DNA reads as TGCGCCAGCAGGGCCGGGACAGCCGACTACAATGAGCAGTTCTTC. Looking up the rest from reference TRBV5-1 and TRBJ2-1 gives the full variable domain: KAGVTQTPRYLIKTRGQQVTLSCSPISGHRSVSWYQQTPGQGLQFLFEYFSETQRNKGNFPGRFSGRQFSNSRSEMNVSTLELGDSALYLCASRAGTADYNEQFFGPGTRLTVL.